This T cell receptor beta chain came from a study of cytomegalovirus exposure and HLA in healthy donors. Overall study: About 79 million unique TCRs from HLA-typed donors were held in an early data release. Study-wide findings and caveats: As a later analysis showed, several of the most significant clusters appeared to be linked to common viral pathogens.

Use of 60 Vbeta and 13 Jbeta primers characterized the PCR. Libraries were prepared by immunoSEQ multiplex PCR; TCRdb keeps only in-frame clonotypes and omits some of them. The sample data list around 40,000 clones. V lost 0 bases and J 0 bases, leaving 8 bases between the germline ends. Germline V lookup: CDR1 MGHRA, CDR2 YSYEKL. The CDR3 loop spans 15 amino acids. Worth noting for this clone: The antigen is undetermined.

Whereas donors were nominally healthy upon sampling, unrecorded immune exposures were probable. This sequence was found in a man in his forties in good health and CMV-seropositive. The V gene is TRBV4-1, the J gene TRBJ1-2, with no clear D. Sequenced input: PBMCs. CDR3 sequence: CASSQDAGSNYGYTF. The CDR3 bases are TGCGCCAGCAGCCAAGACGCAGGATCTAACTATGGCTACACCTTC.